Below are 18 T cell receptor beta chains sequenced from a single sample in a study of CD4 T cells in relation to SARS-CoV-2 and coronaviruses. For these TCRs, the target antigens are not known. TCRdb's table, derived via immunoSEQ multiplex PCR, lists solely in-frame clones and lacks some. The sample carries 35,000 or so clones, 77% recorded once. The sequenced material came from memory CD4+ T cells from PBMCs, cultured in vitro. These receptors were obtained from an adult with COVID-19.

The chain uses TRBV15 and TRBJ2-1; D tentatively reads TRBD1 or TRBD2 (6 bases each). The germline CDR1 and CDR2 sequences are LNHNV and YYDKDF (reference sequence). The V gene lost 3 bases and the J gene lost 8 bases, with 20 bases spanning the gap. This CDR3 region has 16 residues. CDR3 DNA sequence: TGTGCCACCAGCAGGGGGGGTGCAGGGGTATTAGATGAGCAGTTCTTC. Protein product: CATSRGGAGVLDEQFF.

This clone was observed a handful of times. The chain combines TRBV4-1 with TRBJ2-1; 12 bases agree with TRBD2. The CDR3 covers 16 residues. V dropped 4 bases and J dropped 4; count of bases not matched to a gene: 5. Germline V lookup: CDR1 MGHRA, CDR2 YSYEKL. CDR3 loop: CASSLLGLAGYNEQFF. The CDR3 DNA is TGCGCCAGCAGCCTTCTAGGACTAGCGGGATACAATGAGCAGTTCTTC.

The sample holds a few counts of this clone. V is TRBV5-1 and J is TRBJ2-7; no reliable D call. This CDR3 contains 14 residues. Per germline, CDR1 SGHRS and CDR2 YFSETQ. V was clipped by 4 bases and J by 0 bases, with 11 bases between them. Here the CDR3 reads CASSPVEDSYEQYF. The CDR3 nucleotides are TGCGCCAGCAGCCCAGTAGAGGACTCCTACGAGCAGTACTTC.

V and J are TRBV15 and TRBJ2-1; tentative D call: TRBD2 (5 bases). The germline gives CDR1 LNHNV, CDR2 YYDKDF (reference sequence). Trimming shortened V by 1 base and J by 0 bases, and 7 bases separated the two germline ends. CDR3 length equals 15 residues. CDR3 nucleotides: TGTGCCACCAGCAGAGCGGGATACTCCTACAATGAGCAGTTCTTC. Protein product: CATSRAGYSYNEQFF. Supplemented by reference TRBV15 and TRBJ2-1, the full variable domain reads DAMVIQNPRYQVTQFGKPVTLSCSQTLNHNVMYWYQQKSSQAPKLLFHYYDKDFNNEADTPDNFQSRRPNTSFCFLDIRSPGLGDTAMYLCATSRAGYSYNEQFFGPGTRLTVL.

The chain recombines TRBV27 with TRBJ2-2; D tentatively fits TRBD1 or TRBD2 (5 bases each). Germline V lookup: CDR1 MNHEY, CDR2 SMNVEV (reference sequence). Trimming left V 4 bases short and J 4 bases short, with 10 bases between. The CDR3 contains 14 residues. The CDR3 DNA reads TGTGCCAGCAGTTGGTCAGGGAGCACCGGGGAGCTGTTTTTT. Residues: CASSWSGSTGELFF.

The chain recombines TRBV5-8 with TRBJ1-5; D is perhaps TRBD1 (5 bases). Germline-derived CDR1 and CDR2 are SGHTS and YDEGEE. This CDR3 is built from 16 residues. V lost 3 bases, J lost 5 bases, and 18 bases lay in between. In DNA, the CDR3 is TGTGCCAGCAGCTGGGCCCCAGGGTTTTTCGATCAGCCCCAGCATTTT. Protein: CASSWAPGFFDQPQHF.

The V and J genes are TRBV5-6 and TRBJ1-6, with 9 bases that match TRBD1. The germline V gene encodes CDR1 SGHDT and CDR2 YYEEEE. This CDR3 is built from 15 residues. J gave up 7 bases and V 4 bases, and 6 bases lay outside the gene matches. The CDR3 spells CASSVLTGGNSPLHF. The CDR3 DNA sequence: TGTGCCAGCAGCGTTCTGACAGGGGGGAATTCACCCCTCCACTTT.

This chain connects TRBV5-1 to TRBJ2-1; D is undetermined. The CDR3 has 11 residues. Germline V lookup: CDR1 SGHRS, CDR2 YFSETQ. Trimming pared 5 bases from V and 8 bases from J, leaving 8 bases between. This chain's CDR3 is CASSSSDEQFF. The DNA for the CDR3 is TGCGCCAGCAGTTCATCCGATGAGCAGTTCTTC.

The rearrangement uses TRBV7-9 and TRBJ2-5; no definite D call. The V end lost 4 bases, the J end lost 5 bases, and 8 bases lay between the germline ends. The CDR3 consists of 12 residues. CDR1 is SEHNR, CDR2 FQNEAQ, per germline (reference sequence). CDR3 nucleotides: TGTGCCAGCAGCTGGGCTAGGGAGACCCAGTACTTC. It translates to CASSWARETQYF.

The chain employs TRBV10-2 and TRBJ2-1; TRBD1 agrees at 8 bases. V was pared by 6 bases and J by 4 bases, with 11 bases of the junction left unmatched. The CDR3 is 16 residues long. Germline CDR1 and CDR2: WSHSY and SAAADI. The CDR3: CASRGIRRDRYNEQFF. The DNA for the CDR3 is TGCGCCAGCAGGGGGATTCGGCGGGACAGGTACAATGAGCAGTTCTTC.

The chain couples TRBV10-3 to TRBJ2-1; D is perhaps TRBD2 (6 bases). V was pared by 8 bases and J by 3 bases, with 14 bases between. The CDR3 loop spans 14 amino acids. Germline CDR1 ENHRY, CDR2 SYGVKD. The CDR3 DNA reads as TGTGCCATCGACGGGGGAGCAATCTACAATGAGCAGTTCTTC. Translated, it gives CAIDGGAIYNEQFF.

The chain joins TRBV30 to TRBJ2-3, with D possibly TRBD2 on 5 matching bases. CDR1 GTSNPN and CDR2 SVGIG come from the germline V gene (reference sequence). The germline V and J ends were trimmed by 7 bases and 10 bases, with 15 bases remaining between them. The CDR3 runs 11 residues. CDR3 sequence reads: CASHRGDAQYF. The CDR3 DNA reads TGTGCCTCGCACCGGGGTGATGCGCAGTATTTT.

This clone has just one count. The CDR3 reads CASSQNPGLAGGPIPNEQYF. The CDR3 bases are TGTGCCAGCAGCCAAAATCCGGGACTAGCGGGAGGGCCGATCCCTAACGAGCAGTACTTC. The rearrangement uses TRBV3-1 (or the pseudogene TRBV3-2) and TRBJ2-7; TRBD2 agrees at 16 bases. This CDR3 has 20 amino acids. The V gene's germline CDR1 is LGHDT and CDR2 YNNKEL (reference sequence). After removal of 2 bases from V and 5 bases from J, the junction contained 15 bases not matched to a gene.

This clone was picked up a small number of times. This chain connects TRBV23-1 to TRBJ2-7; no definite D call. TRBV23-1 is annotated as an ORF whose role is uncertain. Trimming took 3 bases from V and 0 from J, leaving 3 bases between them. The CDR3 has 12 residues. The CDR3 reads CASSHVSYEQYF. The CDR3, as DNA: TGCGCCAGCAGTCACGTCTCCTACGAGCAGTACTTC.

In nucleotides, the CDR3 is TGTGCCAGCAGCCAAACGGGCGGAGAGACCCAGTACTTC. Translated: CASSQTGGETQYF. V is TRBV9 and J is TRBJ2-5; no clear D gene. Germline lookup yields CDR1 SGDLS and CDR2 YYNGEE. The CDR3 extends over 13 amino acids. V lost 4 bases and J 4 bases, leaving 11 bases between the germline ends.

The chain couples TRBV7-3 to TRBJ2-3, with D tentatively TRBD2 (6 bases). Trimming stripped 1 base from V and 5 bases from J, with 13 bases between. This CDR3 comprises 15 residues. Germline V CDR1 and CDR2: SGHTA, FQGTGA. In DNA form, the CDR3 reads TGTGCCAGCAGCTTAATGGGACTGACGGGAGATACGCAGTATTTT. It is translated as CASSLMGLTGDTQYF.

The rearrangement links TRBV6-2 or TRBV6-3 to TRBJ2-4; the D gene could be TRBD1 or TRBD2 (5 bases each). Germline CDR1 reads MNHEY; CDR2 reads SVGEGT. The CDR3 is 16 amino acids. The germline V and J ends were trimmed by 2 bases and 7 bases, with 18 bases remaining between them. The CDR3 reads CASSYGAGSTWNIQYF. DNA of the CDR3: TGTGCCAGCAGTTACGGGGCAGGGAGTACGTGGAACATTCAGTACTTC.

The chain couples TRBV19 to TRBJ1-4; D gene ambiguous. V lost 6 bases and J 5 bases, leaving 10 bases between the germline ends. This CDR3 region has 13 residues. Germline V gives CDR1 LNHDA, CDR2 SQIVND (reference sequence). CDR3 protein: CASREQGNEKLFF. The CDR3 DNA reads TGTGCCAGTAGGGAGCAAGGAAATGAAAAACTGTTTTTT.